This record looks at one TCR beta chain sequence and its context. The antigen it recognizes is unknown. The record has no base qualities; no much larger clone is one base away. CD8 naive samples were obtained by positive selection for CCR7 among CD45RO-negative cells, yielding a CD45RA+CCR7+ population from which TemRA cells were excluded. Healthy HIV-negative adults with no recently reported acute infections or vaccinations were included as donors. All donors were Caucasian adults living in Nashville, Tennessee, USA. After blood collection by leukapheresis, PBMCs were isolated using Ficoll-Histopaque density gradient centrifugation and then cryopreserved in the vapor phase of liquid nitrogen. Analytical flow cytometry was used to check the purity and quantity of every magnetically sorted T cell population. Genomic DNA was isolated from every sorted fraction and measured by UV absorbance on a Nanodrop 2000c.

Reading the germline V gene gives CDR1 SGHAT and CDR2 FQNNGV. The junction shows trimming of 5 bases on V and 6 bases on J, plus 14 bases between the germline ends. The CDR3 holds 14 amino acids from the cysteine to the phenylalanine. Only CDR3 DNA is held: 42 bases, read in frame from base 1. The sample comes from a study of shared clonotypes between healthy human individuals (dated by TCRdb to the early 2020s). Background for the entire study: The cohort comprised a couple of women and a few men aged 18 to 49 years. For each donor, three plates each were used for CD4 naive and CD4 memory, two plates were used for CD8 naive, and one plate was used for CD8 memory. To estimate repertoire size and how much clonotype sharing occurs between individuals, the study deeply sequenced the blood TCR repertoires of several healthy adults. Libraries were prepared and TCR repertoires were sequenced by different laboratories using diverse techniques, in order to increase sequencing depth and limit assay-specific biases. Leukapheresis yielded between about 0.94 and 8.9 billion PBMCs per donor. Summary of the overall study and its limitations: Clonotypes shared by all four sorted-subset donors showed higher generation probabilities than non-shared clonotypes. Pairwise subsampling led to the expectation that sequencing depth would affect the degree of clonotype sharing among donors. Rarefaction of sorted-subset datasets indicated incomplete sequencing despite the large sequencing depth. The genetic and exposure-history diversity represented was limited by the small number of donors. Only blood was sampled, and tissue TCR repertoires likely differ from those in blood. Estimated clonotype richness was generally larger for naive than for memory subsets. Roughly 5% of naive CD4, 3.5% of naive CD8, about 2.5% of memory CD4, and about 0.4% of memory CD8 clonotypes were shared across several donors.

Using the deep immunoSEQ assay, TCR CDR3 regions were amplified from genomic DNA by multiplex PCR. Genomic DNA extracted from each cell subset was distributed evenly over all wells of several immunoSEQ 96-well plates, and each plate served as one replicate. For sorted subsets, each replicate PCR was loaded with approximately 200 ng genomic DNA, equivalent to 25,000 to 30,000 T cell genomes. Purified libraries were quantified with a Qubit 3.0 fluorometer, sized on a Bioanalyzer 2100, and re-quantified with the KAPA Library Quantification kit. A separate single-read 150-cycle Illumina NextSeq 550 flow cell was used to sequence each immunoSEQ 96-well plate. Concerning the study's data processing: The immunoSEQ output contained only junctional sequences without quality scores, so filtering could not match that applied to full-length reads. To assign V/J genes and CDR3, sequences were annotated against IMGT germline references using PyIR, a Python wrapper for IgBLAST v1.9. Reads were filtered out if the reads had weak V/J assignments (E-value above 1e-6), no CDR3, stop codons, out-of-frame junctions, or ambiguous translated residues. V3J clonotypes were defined by identical inferred V gene, J gene, and CDR3 amino acid sequence. To compute the percentage overlap between repertoires, the number of shared unique clonotypes was divided by the size of the smaller repertoire. Repertoire richness was assessed with RTK rarefaction, the Chao1 estimator, and Recon v2.1 estimates of unobserved clonotypes. OLGA was used to compute generation probabilities for all TCRbeta clonotypes that the gDNA method yielded from a handful of donors. Drawn from immuneACCESS, this table holds only the in-frame rearrangements with V and J called that TCRdb kept. Clones are partly lost; checked studies trace under half to an unresolved V gene and leave the rest unexplained. V, J and clone size reflect that table, while D and trimming were determined from the DNA. In this sample the table shows about 700,000 clones, just over 90% of which occur a single time. The top ten clones comprise about a quarter of the sample.

This receptor chain uses TRBV11-2 and TRBJ2-1; a tentative D call is TRBD2 (5 bases match). The receptor was isolated from a man younger than 45 in good health. The sample was naive CD8+ T cells sorted from blood. The sample's cell subset or site label, in plain terms: CD45RA+CCR7+. The sequenced DNA is TGTGCCAGCAGCCTCTACGGGAATGGCAATGAGCAGTTCTTC. Its protein is CASSLYGNGNEQFF.